This TCR beta chain was sequenced in a study of control samples from healthy donors and cancer patients. Profiling relied on immunoSEQ multiplex PCR, and the TCRdb table lists in-frame clones only, not all of them. Counted here are 50,000 to 70,000 clones, 88% occurring once; the ten biggest clones make up more than 3.5%. The germline V and J ends were trimmed by 3 bases and 7 bases, with 6 bases remaining between them. The CDR3 sequence is 12 residues long. The germline gives CDR1 SGHTA, CDR2 FQGTGA. Sample: blood. This TCR was sampled from a man in his forties or fifties in good health. This chain joins TRBV7-3 and TRBJ2-2; the D is unclear. CDR3 nucleotide sequence: TGTGCCAGCAGCTTTAACGGCGGGGAGCTGTTTTTT. It codes for CASSFNGGELFF.